The T cell receptor beta chain under discussion was sequenced for a study of blood T cell repertoires in COVID-19. Study overall: From the United States, Italy and Spain came samples of acute and convalescent COVID-19.

This CDR3 is built from 18 residues. Trimming at V came to 7 bases and at J to 0 bases, leaving 13 bases not matched to a gene. Germline V gives CDR1 MNHEY, CDR2 SMNVEV (reference sequence). Cohorts were based on clinical histories the participants reported. Authors' data handling: For nucleated cells, counts were estimated from reference gene primer amplification. The table came from immunoSEQ multiplex PCR; TCRdb's copy has only in-frame clones and leaves some out. V, J and clone size reflect that table, while D and trimming were determined from the DNA. The sample lists 490,000 or so clones; 70% to 90% were seen once.

The clonotype comes from a woman aged 60-70 years who had recovered from COVID-19. Sequences were obtained from PBMCs or T cells enriched from blood (not recorded which). The chain joins TRBV27 to TRBJ2-3; 10 positions match TRBD2. In DNA, the CDR3 is TGTGCCAGCAAGAAATGGACTAGCGGATTCTCTAGCACAGATACGCAGTATTTT. Its protein is CASKKWTSGFSSTDTQYF.